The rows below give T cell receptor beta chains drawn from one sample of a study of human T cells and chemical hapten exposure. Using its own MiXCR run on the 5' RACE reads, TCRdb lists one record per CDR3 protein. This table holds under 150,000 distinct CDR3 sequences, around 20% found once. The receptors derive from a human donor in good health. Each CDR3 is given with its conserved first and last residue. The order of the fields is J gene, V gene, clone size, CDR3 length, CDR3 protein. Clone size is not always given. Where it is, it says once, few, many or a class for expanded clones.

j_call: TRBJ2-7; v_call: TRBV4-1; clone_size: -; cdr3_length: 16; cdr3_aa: CASSPLPGSEFYEQYF
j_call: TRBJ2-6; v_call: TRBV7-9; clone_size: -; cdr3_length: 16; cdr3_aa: CASSSEGLSGANVLTF
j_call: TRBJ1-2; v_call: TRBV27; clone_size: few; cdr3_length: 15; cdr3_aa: CASSLSRRANYGYTF
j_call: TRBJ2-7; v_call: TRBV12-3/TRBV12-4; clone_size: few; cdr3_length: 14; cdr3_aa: CASSLGPGAYEQYF
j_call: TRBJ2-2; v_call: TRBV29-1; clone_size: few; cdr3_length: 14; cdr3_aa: CSVRPQGGAGELFF
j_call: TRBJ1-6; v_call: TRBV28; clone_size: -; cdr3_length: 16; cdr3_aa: CASSSPGQGFNSPLHF
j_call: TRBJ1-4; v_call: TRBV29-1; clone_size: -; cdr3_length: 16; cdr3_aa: CSVTGTAGGWEEKLFF
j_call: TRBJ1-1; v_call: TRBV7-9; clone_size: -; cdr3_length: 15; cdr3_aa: CASSSTRRPNAEAFF
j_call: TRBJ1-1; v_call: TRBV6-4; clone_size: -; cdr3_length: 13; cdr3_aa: CASSSELGTEAFF
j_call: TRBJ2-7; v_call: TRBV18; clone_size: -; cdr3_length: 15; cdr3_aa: CASSPPAAAGYEQYF
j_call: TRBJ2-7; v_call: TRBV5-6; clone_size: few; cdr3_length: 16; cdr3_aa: CASSFRSSASSYEQYF
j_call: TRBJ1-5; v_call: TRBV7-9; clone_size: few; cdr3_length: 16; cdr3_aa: CASRSSGGGSNQPQHF
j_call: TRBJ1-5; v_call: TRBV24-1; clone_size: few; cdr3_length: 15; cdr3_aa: CATSTSGEGNQPQHF